Following are 21 T cell receptor beta chains from one sample sequenced in a study of OX40 agonist ivuxolimab in advanced cancers. TCRdb's table, derived via immunoSEQ multiplex PCR, lists solely in-frame clones and lacks some. The table includes roughly 80,000 clones, roughly 82% detected once. The input for sequencing was CD4+ or CD8+ T cells sorted from blood, taken in a trial of the OX40 agonist ivuxolimab. The source is an adult with an advanced solid tumor such as melanoma, head and neck, liver or kidney cancer.

The chain is built from TRBV18 and TRBJ2-7; TRBD1 matches at 9 bases. The V segment lost 6 bases and the J segment 6 bases; nucleotides outside the gene matches: 9. The length of the CDR3 is 14 residues. Germline V gene lookup returns CDR1 KGHSH and CDR2 LQKENI. CDR3 sequence reads: CASSPTGTGSEQYV. The CDR3 DNA is TGTGCCAGCTCGCCCACCGGGACAGGGAGCGAGCAGTACGTC.

This chain's CDR3 is CATGNQGHYEQYF. DNA for the CDR3: TGTGCGACCGGGAACCAAGGCCACTACGAGCAGTACTTC. The V and J genes are TRBV11-2 and TRBJ2-7, with D perhaps matching TRBD2 (5 bases). This CDR3 has 13 residues. Germline V gives CDR1 SGHAT, CDR2 FQNNGV.

This clone was seen a handful of times. The chain joins TRBV7-6 to TRBJ1-5, with D possibly matching TRBD1 (5 bases). This CDR3 has 13 residues. CDR1 is SGHVS and CDR2 is FNYEAQ in the germline V gene. V was pared by 4 bases and J by 7 bases, with 11 bases between. The CDR3 reads CASSYLRGQPQHF. The CDR3 bases are TGTGCCAGCAGCTATCTCCGGGGGCAGCCCCAGCATTTT. The complete variable domain, with remaining parts taken from reference TRBV7-6 and TRBJ1-5, reads GAGVSQSPRYKVTKRGQDVALRCDPISGHVSLYWYRQALGQGPEFLTYFNYEAQQDKSGLPNDRFSAERPEGSISTLTIQRTEQRDSAMYRCASSYLRGQPQHFGDGTRLSIL.

This clone was seen only a few times. The rearrangement joins TRBV2 to TRBJ1-6, with D possibly TRBD1 on 6 matching bases. This CDR3 has 16 amino acids. Germline-derived CDR1 and CDR2 are SNHLY and FYNNEI. V lost 2 bases and J lost 6, with 14 bases in between. The DNA of the CDR3 is TGTGCCAGCAGTGAACCCCACAGGGAAGCTAATTCACCCCTCCACTTT. This sequence encodes CASSEPHREANSPLHF. The full variable domain, completed using reference TRBV2 and TRBJ1-6, is EPEVTQTPSHQVTQMGQEVILRCVPISNHLYFYWYRQILGQKVEFLVSFYNNEISEKSEIFDDQFSVERPDGSNFTLKIRSTKLEDSAMYFCASSEPHREANSPLHFGNGTRLTVT.

CDR3 protein: CASSLVAGGPYTDTQYF. Here the CDR3 DNA reads TGTGCCAGCAGCTTGGTAGCGGGGGGCCCCTACACAGATACGCAGTATTTT. This chain connects TRBV5-4 to TRBJ2-3; 10 nucleotides line up with TRBD2. Germline V gene data show CDR1 as SGHNT and CDR2 as YYREEE (reference sequence). This CDR3 region has 17 residues. J lost 2 bases, V lost 0 bases, and 6 bases had no gene match.

The CDR3 coding sequence is TGTGCCAGCAGCTTGTCTACCAAACAAGAGACCCAGTACTTC. Amino acid sequence: CASSLSTKQETQYF. The chain joins TRBV5-5 to TRBJ2-5; D gene ambiguous. Trimming removed 1 base from V and 2 bases from J, with 9 bases in between. Looked up from germline, CDR1 is SGHKS and CDR2 is YYEKEE (reference sequence). The length of the CDR3 is 14 residues.

This clone was recorded a few times. The chain is built from TRBV4-1 and TRBJ1-5; D perhaps matches TRBD1 (5 bases). The CDR3 contains 16 residues. V dropped 3 bases and J dropped 7 bases, with 19 bases sitting between them. Germline lookup yields CDR1 MGHRA and CDR2 YSYEKL. The CDR3 spells CASSHGTSLKRQPQHF. DNA of the CDR3: TGCGCCAGCAGCCATGGGACCTCTCTAAAGCGGCAGCCCCAGCATTTT.

This sequence joins TRBV7-2 and TRBJ1-1; D gene unclear. The CDR3 covers 14 residues. In germline, CDR1 is SGHTA, CDR2 FQGNSA. V gave up 2 bases and J gave up 1 base, with 8 bases separating them. The CDR3 region has the DNA TGTGCCAGCAGCTTATCTCCCAGGAACACTGAAGCTTTCTTT. Amino acids: CASSLSPRNTEAFF.

The J gene is TRBJ2-2, the V gene TRBV5-4; 8 bases fit TRBD2. Germline assignment: CDR1 SGHNT and CDR2 YYREEE (reference sequence). The ends lost 0 bases at V and 5 bases at J; junction bases unmatched: 9. This CDR3 is built from 17 residues. CDR3 loop: CASSLGARGGRTGELFF. CDR3 bases: TGTGCCAGCAGCTTGGGCGCTCGGGGGGGACGAACCGGGGAGCTGTTTTTT.

The chain links TRBV19 to TRBJ2-7, with TRBD1 identical over 11 bases. CDR3 size: 15 residues. The J segment lost 6 bases and the V segment lost 2 bases, leaving 6 bases of the junction unmatched. Germline values: CDR1 LNHDA, CDR2 SQIVND (reference sequence). The CDR3 DNA reads TGTGCCAGTAGTATACACGGACAGGGGGCAGTCGAGCAGTACTTC. Protein: CASSIHGQGAVEQYF.

V and J are TRBV5-1 and TRBJ1-6; 9 nucleotides align to TRBD1. The CDR3 is 15 amino acids. V lost 2 bases to trimming and J lost 8 bases; unmatched junction nucleotides: 5. In germline, CDR1 is SGHRS, CDR2 YFSETQ. In nucleotides, the CDR3 is TGCGCCAGCAGCTTAAGGACAGGGGATTATTCACCCCTCCACTTT. Its protein is CASSLRTGDYSPLHF. The variable domain in full, completed from reference TRBV5-1 and TRBJ1-6, reads KAGVTQTPRYLIKTRGQQVTLSCSPISGHRSVSWYQQTPGQGLQFLFEYFSETQRNKGNFPGRFSGRQFSNSRSEMNVSTLELGDSALYLCASSLRTGDYSPLHFGNGTRLTVT.

This clone was seen more than once but under ten times. V and J are TRBV4-2 and TRBJ1-1; weak D call: TRBD1 (6 bases). The CDR3 is 14 amino acids. Per germline, CDR1 LGHNA and CDR2 YNFKEQ. V was trimmed by 6 bases and J by 1 base, leaving 12 bases between them. The CDR3 protein is CASRQQQGNTEAFF. The CDR3 nucleotides are TGTGCCAGCAGACAACAACAGGGGAACACTGAAGCTTTCTTT.

Only a few counts were recorded for this clone. J is TRBJ1-1 and V is TRBV28; no firm D call. The CDR3 covers 12 residues. Germline CDR1 is MDHEN and CDR2 is SYDVKM. Trimming removed 10 bases at V and 0 bases at J, with 9 bases between. This CDR3 reads CAIWGVNTEAFF. The CDR3 DNA is TGTGCCATCTGGGGAGTGAACACTGAAGCTTTCTTT.

CDR3 in amino acids: CASSTRDRGLGETQYF. Written as DNA, the CDR3 is TGCGCCAGCAGCACCCGGGACAGGGGGCTAGGAGAGACCCAGTACTTC. The V and J genes are TRBV5-1 and TRBJ2-5; 12 bases are a match to TRBD1. The CDR3 covers 16 residues. With V trimmed by 4 bases and J by 4 bases, 8 bases remained unmatched. Per germline, CDR1 SGHRS and CDR2 YFSETQ.

The gene calls are TRBV11-2 and TRBJ2-3; D ambiguous. The germline gives CDR1 SGHAT, CDR2 FQNNGV. Trimming shortened V by 1 base and J by 3 bases, and 14 bases separated the two germline ends. The CDR3 has 16 residues. CDR3 sequence (DNA): TGTGCCAGCAGCTTAGTAGCTCGATCCGTGACAGATACGCAGTATTTT. Translated: CASSLVARSVTDTQYF.

V is TRBV18 and J is TRBJ1-2, with 7 bases matching TRBD1. This CDR3 is 14 amino acids long. V shed 2 bases, J shed 6 bases, and the junction held 6 bases outside the gene matches. From germline, CDR1 is KGHSH and CDR2 LQKENI. This CDR3 is CASSPTTGENGYTF. CDR3 DNA: TGTGCCAGCTCACCAACCACAGGGGAGAATGGCTACACCTTC.

This clone was detected once. The chain links TRBV7-9 to TRBJ1-6; 7 nucleotides agree with TRBD1. Germline V gene data show CDR1 as SEHNR and CDR2 as FQNEAQ (reference sequence). CDR3 size: 15 residues. Trimming took 5 bases from V and 6 from J; bases not matched to a gene: 7. CDR3 bases: TGTGCCAGCAGCCCTCAGGGGGTGAGTAATTCACCCCTCCACTTT. Its protein product is CASSPQGVSNSPLHF.

The rearrangement links TRBV7-2 to TRBJ1-2; D is possibly TRBD1 (6 bases). This CDR3 is built from 15 residues. V lost 5 bases and J 6 bases, leaving 19 bases between the germline ends. CDR1 and CDR2 (germline): SGHTA, FQGNSA. The CDR3 DNA follows: TGTGCCAGCAGCGTCCGCAGCGGGGGGCGGGATGGCTACACCTTC. It yields the protein CASSVRSGGRDGYTF.

In this sample, this clone turned up a few times. This chain uses TRBV7-9 with TRBJ1-3, with 7 bases fitting TRBD1. V lost 1 base, J lost 0 bases, and 9 bases stayed unmatched. CDR3 length: 18 residues. The V gene's germline CDR1 is SEHNR and CDR2 FQNEAQ (reference sequence). The CDR3 sequence is CASSLGSLTGTSGNTIYF. In DNA, the CDR3 is TGTGCCAGCAGCTTAGGTAGTCTGACAGGGACCTCTGGAAACACCATATATTTT.

The rearrangement joins TRBV19 to TRBJ2-4; 8 bases are shared with TRBD2. The V gene's germline CDR1 is LNHDA and CDR2 SQIVND (reference sequence). The CDR3 totals 16 residues. V was clipped by 9 bases and J by 0 bases; unmatched bases: 10. The CDR3 here is CASSGGEALAKNIQYF. The DNA for the CDR3 is TGTGCCAGCTCCGGGGGGGAAGCTCTAGCCAAAAACATTCAGTACTTC.

The rearrangement uses TRBV9 and TRBJ2-3, with 10 bases that match TRBD1. Unmatched junction bases numbered 3, after V lost 2 bases and J lost 0 bases. CDR3 length: 16 amino acids. Germline-derived CDR1 and CDR2 are SGDLS and YYNGEE. CDR3: CASSVGTGASTDTQYF. Here the CDR3 DNA reads TGTGCCAGCAGCGTGGGGACAGGGGCTAGCACAGATACGCAGTATTTT.